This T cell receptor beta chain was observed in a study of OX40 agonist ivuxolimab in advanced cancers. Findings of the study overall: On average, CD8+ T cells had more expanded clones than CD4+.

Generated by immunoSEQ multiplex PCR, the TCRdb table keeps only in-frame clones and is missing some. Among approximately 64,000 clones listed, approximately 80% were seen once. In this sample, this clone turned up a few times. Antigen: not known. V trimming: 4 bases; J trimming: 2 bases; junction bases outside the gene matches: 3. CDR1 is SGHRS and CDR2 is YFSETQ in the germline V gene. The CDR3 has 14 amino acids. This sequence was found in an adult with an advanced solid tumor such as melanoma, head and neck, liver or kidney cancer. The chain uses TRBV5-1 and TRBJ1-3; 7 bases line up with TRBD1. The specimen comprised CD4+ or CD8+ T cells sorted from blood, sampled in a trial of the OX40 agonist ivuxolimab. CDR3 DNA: TGCGCCAGCAGCGGAGGACAGGCTGGAAACACCATATATTTT. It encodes CASSGGQAGNTIYF.